The clone carrying this T cell receptor (beta chain) was counted ten times or more. Antigen specificity is unknown. Nominally healthy donors were sampled, though unrecorded immune exposures were likely. This specimen belongs to a study of cytomegalovirus exposure and HLA in healthy donors. Findings and caveats of the study: Association of a missense DCLRE1C variant with TCR beta V- and J-gene trimming was reported in a later analysis. A later analysis appeared to link common viral pathogens to several of the most significant clusters.

The CDR3 is 15 residues long. CDR1 LNHDA and CDR2 SQIVND come from the germline V gene (reference sequence). Trimming shortened V by 0 bases and J by 2 bases, and 8 bases separated the two germline ends. The PCR contained 60 Vbeta and 13 Jbeta primers. Libraries were prepared by immunoSEQ multiplex PCR; TCRdb keeps only in-frame clonotypes and omits some of them. The sample records about 160,000 clones, 65% to 90% being singletons. The rearrangement links TRBV19 to TRBJ1-5; D is undetermined. The sequenced material came from PBMCs. The clonotype comes from a man between 50 and 59 years old in good health and CMV-seropositive. CDR3 region: CASSIEHRGNQPQHF. The CDR3 bases are TGTGCCAGTAGTATAGAACACCGTGGCAATCAGCCCCAGCATTTT.